This T cell receptor (beta chain) derives from a study of cytomegalovirus exposure and HLA in healthy donors. PCR amplification relied on 60 Vbeta primers (plus 13 Jbeta primers). The table came from immunoSEQ multiplex PCR; TCRdb's copy has only in-frame clones and leaves some out. The data show about 81,000 clones, with 85% to 90% seen just once and roughly 2.2% held by the top ten. This clone is a singleton in its sample. Antigen: not known. Study findings and constraints: Some V segments could not be told apart, so they were left out, TRBV6-2 and TRBV6-3 among them. Later analysis identified several of the most significant clusters that appeared linked to common viral pathogens. Presence/absence analyses treated sequencing depth as roughly uniform across donors.

Germline CDR1 SGHRS, CDR2 YFSETQ. The CDR3 has 13 amino acids. V was clipped by 0 bases and J by 7 bases, with 10 bases between them. The sequencing input was PBMCs. The clonotype comes from a man younger than 30 in good health and CMV-seronegative. The chain links TRBV5-1 to TRBJ1-2, with a possible D match to TRBD1 (5 bases). The CDR3 DNA sequence: TGCGCCAGCAGCTTGGCCGGGGGGAGTGGCTACACCTTC. It specifies CASSLAGGSGYTF.